The 19 T cell receptor beta chains presented below share a single source sample, sequenced in a study of OX40 agonist ivuxolimab in advanced cancers. TCRdb's copy holds only in-frame clones and misses some; the assay was immunoSEQ multiplex PCR. The sample contains fewer than 100,000 clones, around 86% of which appear only once. This material consisted of CD4+ or CD8+ T cells sorted from blood, taken in a trial of the OX40 agonist ivuxolimab. The receptors originated from an adult with an advanced solid tumor such as melanoma, head and neck, liver or kidney cancer.

The chain joins TRBV5-1 to TRBJ2-5; 8 nucleotides match TRBD1. The CDR3 extends over 17 amino acids. The V gene end was trimmed by 0 bases and the J gene end by 4 bases; junction bases not matched to a gene: 11. Germline V gene lookup returns CDR1 SGHRS and CDR2 YFSETQ. CDR3 in DNA: TGCGCCAGCAGCTTGGTGAGGGGACAGGCTACCCTAGAGACCCAGTACTTC. It is translated as CASSLVRGQATLETQYF.

The chain links TRBV2 to TRBJ2-1; 8 bases line up with TRBD2. V shed 6 bases and J 5 bases; nucleotides not matched to a gene: 9. Germline V gene sequence: CDR1 SNHLY, CDR2 FYNNEI. The CDR3 totals 15 residues. The CDR3, as DNA: TGTGCCAGCAGCCGGGTTAGCGGGGAGGACAATGAGCAGTTCTTC. Its protein product is CASSRVSGEDNEQFF.

This clone has just one count. The rearrangement links TRBV19 to TRBJ1-1, with 12 bases aligning to TRBD1. The CDR3 extends over 16 amino acids. From germline, CDR1 is LNHDA and CDR2 SQIVND (reference sequence). The junction had 9 bases not matched to a gene; V was cut back by 5 bases and J by 5 bases. This chain's CDR3 is CASSPGDRGRWTEAFF. The CDR3 DNA follows: TGTGCCAGTAGTCCAGGGGACAGGGGGCGATGGACTGAAGCTTTCTTT.

The chain joins TRBV6-5 to TRBJ1-1; a possible D gene is TRBD1 (5 bases). This CDR3 comprises 15 residues. V lost 4 bases and J lost 6, with 18 bases in between. Looked up from germline, CDR1 is MNHEY and CDR2 is SVGAGI. CDR3 coding DNA: TGTGCCAGCAGTTCCCCTGTAACAGGAGAATCTGAAGCTTTCTTT. Its translation is CASSSPVTGESEAFF.

The chain links TRBV25-1 to TRBJ2-2; D gene ambiguous. The CDR3 runs 11 residues. V gave up 11 bases and J gave up 10 bases, with 14 bases separating them. Per the germline V gene, CDR1 is MGHDK and CDR2 is SYGVNS. This chain's CDR3 is CAHKKTKELFF. CDR3 in DNA: TGTGCCCATAAGAAAACAAAGGAGCTGTTTTTT.

This clone was detected only once. The chain recombines TRBV4-1 with TRBJ1-3; unclear D gene. V was cut by 0 bases and J by 0 bases, with 9 bases left in between. The CDR3 covers 16 residues. Per germline, CDR1 MGHRA and CDR2 YSYEKL. The CDR3 protein is CASSQESTSSGNTIYF. The DNA of the CDR3 is TGCGCCAGCAGCCAAGAATCCACCTCCTCTGGAAACACCATATATTTT.

V usage is TRBV11-2 and J usage is TRBJ2-7; D is perhaps TRBD2 (6 bases). This CDR3 contains 15 residues. Germline loops: CDR1 SGHAT, CDR2 FQNNGV. V was cut by 1 base and J by 5 bases, with 15 bases left in between. The CDR3 is CASSLGGAFVDEQYF. The CDR3 DNA reads as TGTGCCAGCAGCTTAGGCGGGGCCTTCGTCGACGAGCAGTACTTC. Based on the CDR3 plus reference TRBV11-2 and TRBJ2-7, the full variable domain is EAGVAQSPRYKIIEKRQSVAFWCNPISGHATLYWYQQILGQGPKLLIQFQNNGVVDDSQLPKDRFSAERLKGVDSTLKIQPAKLEDSAVYLCASSLGGAFVDEQYFGPGTRLTVT.

V is TRBV28 and J is TRBJ2-1; a weak D match, TRBD1 (5 bases). The CDR3 length is 13 residues. V dropped 6 bases and J dropped 7 bases, with 13 bases sitting between them. Germline V gene sequence: CDR1 MDHEN, CDR2 SYDVKM. Here the CDR3 reads CASRGRDYNEQFF. Written as DNA, the CDR3 is TGTGCCAGCAGGGGGCGAGATTATAATGAGCAGTTCTTC.

The V and J genes are TRBV27 and TRBJ2-1; D call uncertain. This CDR3 is built from 14 residues. In germline, CDR1 is MNHEY, CDR2 SMNVEV (reference sequence). V was trimmed by 6 bases and J by 7 bases, leaving 16 bases between them. In DNA, the CDR3 is TGTGCCAGCAGGAAAACGGGCCCAAAGAATGAGCAGTTCTTC. Translating it yields CASRKTGPKNEQFF.

The rearrangement links TRBV5-1 to TRBJ2-5; D could derive from TRBD1 or TRBD2 (5 bases each). Deletions cut 7 bases from V and 5 bases from J, with 18 bases between. Germline V lookup: CDR1 SGHRS, CDR2 YFSETQ. This CDR3 has 14 residues. The CDR3 DNA follows: TGCGCCAGCGGTTCGCCGGGGACGGGGGAGACCCAGTACTTC. This encodes CASGSPGTGETQYF.

The CDR3 DNA sequence: TGTGCCAGCACCATGACGTTTCTCTCCTACGAGCAGTACTTC. It is translated as CASTMTFLSYEQYF. The chain joins TRBV2 to TRBJ2-7; no firm D call. The length of the CDR3 is 14 residues. V was trimmed by 7 bases and J by 0 bases, leaving 13 bases between them. Germline V gives CDR1 SNHLY, CDR2 FYNNEI.

This chain links TRBV7-5 with TRBJ1-3; TRBD1, the D gene given by the table, was not confirmed from the DNA. TRBV7-5 counts as a pseudogene. The CDR3 consists of 14 residues. CDR3 sequence: CVRTPRPSFNTIYF. The CDR3 DNA follows: TGTGTCAGAACCCCCAGGCCGTCGTTCAACACCATATATTTT.

This clone came up once. The V and J genes are TRBV7-9 and TRBJ2-5; TRBD1 aligns across 7 bases. J lost 2 bases, V lost 1 base, and 1 base had no gene match. Germline loops: CDR1 SEHNR, CDR2 FQNEAQ (reference sequence). The CDR3 loop spans 14 amino acids. The CDR3 reads CASSLGTGQETQYF. The CDR3 DNA reads as TGTGCCAGCAGCTTAGGGACAGGACAAGAGACCCAGTACTTC.

The chain recombines TRBV4-2 with TRBJ2-2; 11 positions agree with TRBD1. With 4 bases clipped from V and 3 bases from J, the junction kept 4 bases outside the gene matches. Germline V gives CDR1 LGHNA, CDR2 YNFKEQ. The CDR3 runs to 16 residues. The CDR3 spells CASSPGQGADTGELFF. CDR3 bases: TGTGCCAGCAGCCCTGGACAGGGGGCAGACACCGGGGAGCTGTTTTTT.

The CDR3 DNA follows: TGTGCCAGCAGTTCTGTTGGTGGCTACACCTTC. This gives the protein CASSSVGGYTF. The chain recombines TRBV28 with TRBJ1-2, with no clear D. CDR3 length equals 11 residues. Trimming took 4 bases from V and 7 from J, leaving 7 bases between them. Germline CDR1 MDHEN, CDR2 SYDVKM.

The CDR3 is CASSALFRDENTGELFF. The CDR3 nucleotides are TGTGCCAGCAGCGCTCTTTTCCGGGACGAAAACACCGGGGAGCTGTTTTTT. The chain recombines TRBV9 with TRBJ2-2; either TRBD1 or TRBD2 may supply D (5 bases each). The V and J ends lost 3 bases and 2 bases respectively, with 17 bases between them. The length of the CDR3 is 17 residues. CDR1 and CDR2 (germline): SGDLS, YYNGEE.

The V call is TRBV6-4, the J call TRBJ1-1; no definite D call. Trimming took off 5 bases at V and 3 bases at J, with 10 bases between the two ends. This CDR3 region has 13 residues. Germline CDR1 MRHNA, CDR2 SNTAGT. The CDR3 here is CASSSGRYTEAFF. The CDR3 DNA sequence: TGTGCCAGCAGTTCCGGGAGATACACTGAAGCTTTCTTT.

This chain uses TRBV5-6 with TRBJ1-5, with D tentatively TRBD1 (6 bases). The length of the CDR3 is 18 residues. Trimming stripped 3 bases from V and 0 bases from J, with 19 bases between. In germline, CDR1 is SGHDT, CDR2 YYEEEE. CDR3 in amino acids: CASSSGQLRGYSNQPQHF. The DNA for the CDR3 is TGTGCCAGCAGCTCAGGACAGCTCAGGGGTTATAGCAATCAGCCCCAGCATTTT.

The V gene is TRBV7-3, the J gene TRBJ1-2, with D possibly TRBD1 on 6 matching bases. CDR3 length: 16 amino acids. The V end was cut by 4 bases, the J end by 4 bases, with 19 bases between. Germline V gene sequence: CDR1 SGHTA, CDR2 FQGTGA. This CDR3 is CASSSGALTEVYGYTF. The CDR3 DNA reads TGTGCCAGCAGCTCGGGGGCCCTGACAGAGGTCTATGGCTACACCTTC.